This is a list of T cell receptor beta chains from one sample in a study of T cells after yellow fever vaccination. MiXCR, run by TCRdb on the 5' RACE reads, gives a single entry per CDR3 protein. Of a few hundred thousand distinct CDR3 sequences in the sample, about a sixth were seen once. The sequencing used PBMCs, collected about 5 days after the first yellow fever vaccination. These receptors were obtained from a man in his late teens or twenties who received the YFV17D yellow fever vaccine. The CDR3 runs from the conserved cysteine through the conserved F or W. A D gene is named only where the DNA matches it firmly. Only part of the rows carry a size: once, few, many, or a class if the clone is expanded.

13 . . TRBJ2-5 TRBV19 TGTGCCAGTAGTATGAACCGCGGAGAGACCCAGTACTTC CASSMNRGETQYF
15 TRBD2 few TRBJ2-5 TRBV5-1 TGCGCCAGCAGCTTGGCGGGGGGGCCTGAAGAGACCCAGTACTTC CASSLAGGPEETQYF
16 . . TRBJ1-1 TRBV5-1 TGCGCCAGCAGCTCGATGCCACTACAGGGGAACACTGAAGCTTTCTTT CASSSMPLQGNTEAFF
14 . few TRBJ1-5 TRBV6-1 TGTGCCAGCAGCCCAAGCACACCCTCTGGGCCCCAGCATTTT CASSPSTPSGPQHF
14 . . TRBJ2-5 TRBV29-1 TGCAGCGTTGATCTCAGCAGGGACCAAGAGACCCAGTACTTC CSVDLSRDQETQYF
12 TRBD2 . TRBJ2-1 TRBV6-2/TRBV6-3 TGTGCCAGCAGTCAGGGACTAGCGGGGTTACGGTTC CASSQGLAGLRF
14 . many TRBJ1-6 TRBV28 TGTGCCAGCAGTTTAGGACAGTCTAATTCACCCCTCCACTTT CASSLGQSNSPLHF
14 . few TRBJ1-2 TRBV5-5 TGTGCCAGCAGCCCGGGACGGATTGGAGGGGGCTACACCTTC CASSPGRIGGGYTF
15 TRBD2 few TRBJ2-5 TRBV20-1 TGCAGTGCTAACCCTAGCGGGGGGGCCCAAGAGACCCAGTACTTC CSANPSGGAQETQYF
17 TRBD2 few TRBJ2-1 TRBV10-3 TGTGCCATCAGTGAGTCAGGACTAGCGGGGGGGTACAATGAGCAGTTCTTC CAISESGLAGGYNEQFF
17 TRBD1 many TRBJ2-3 TRBV7-8 TGTGCCAGCAGCTTAGTGAGGGACAGGGGGCGTGAAGATACGCAGTATTTT CASSLVRDRGREDTQYF
15 . . TRBJ2-1 TRBV7-2 TGTGCCAGCAGCTTAGGCGGGGTCCAGGTCAATGAGCAGTTCTTC CASSLGGVQVNEQFF
15 . few TRBJ1-1 TRBV4-1 TGCGCCAGCAGCCCCCAACAGGGAAGCGGCACTGAAGCTTTCTTT CASSPQQGSGTEAFF
17 TRBD2 . TRBJ2-2 TRBV7-3 TGTGCCAGCAGCTTAACTTGGACTAGCGGGGACAGCGGGGAGCTGTTTTTT CASSLTWTSGDSGELFF
14 TRBD1 few TRBJ1-2 TRBV5-6 TGTGCCAGCAGCTTCCAGGGGGCGCGGAATGGCTACACCTTC CASSFQGARNGYTF
16 TRBD1 . TRBJ2-3 TRBV24-1 TGTGCCACCAGTGATGCCGGGACAGGGCTAACAGATACGCAGTATTTT CATSDAGTGLTDTQYF
17 . many TRBJ2-3 TRBV1 TGCACCAGCAGCGTAGGGACTAGCGGGGGGCAGACAGATACGCAGTATTTT CTSSVGTSGGQTDTQYF
12 . . TRBJ2-3 TRBV30 TGTGCCTGGAGTCCGGGCCCTGATACGCAGTATTTT CAWSPGPDTQYF
13 TRBD1 once TRBJ2-5 TRBV29-1 TGCAGCGGCAGGACAGGGTATGGGGAGACCCAGTACTTC CSGRTGYGETQYF
16 TRBD1 . TRBJ1-1 TRBV14 TGTGCCAGCAGCCACCCGGACAGGGTGCGGAGCACTGAAGCTTTCTTT CASSHPDRVRSTEAFF
14 TRBD1 . TRBJ1-6 TRBV10-3 TGTGCCATCAGGGGACAGGGGGCAGGTTCACCCCTCCACTTT CAIRGQGAGSPLHF
12 . few TRBJ1-1 TRBV5-6 TGTGCCAGCAGCTTGTCGTCTTTGAAGTGGGTCTTT CASSLSSLKWVF
12 . few TRBJ2-1 TRBV12-3/TRBV12-4 TGTGCCAGCAGTTTTCTATCCCTAGAACAGTTCTTC CASSFLSLEQFF
17 . few TRBJ1-6 TRBV4-3 TGCGCCAGCAGCCAAGACCCAGGGATCTCCTATAATTCACCCCTCCACTTT CASSQDPGISYNSPLHF
16 TRBD1 . TRBJ2-2 TRBV7-2 TGTGCCAGCAGCTCGCAGGGGGCGTGGAACACCGGGGAGCTGTTTTTT CASSSQGAWNTGELFF
15 TRBD1 . TRBJ1-2 TRBV6-1 TGTGCCAGCAGTCCATCAGGGACAGCCCGGTATGGCTACACCTTC CASSPSGTARYGYTF
12 . few TRBJ2-3 TRBV4-2 TGTGCCAGCAGCCAAGAGGGGGGCCGTTGGTATTTT CASSQEGGRWYF